Shown below are 2 T cell receptor beta chains from a single sample sequenced in a study of cytomegalovirus exposure and HLA in healthy donors. Primers included in the PCR were 60 Vbeta and 13 Jbeta primers. Method: immunoSEQ multiplex PCR; TCRdb's copy keeps in-frame clones and lacks some. The sample is made up of fewer than 35,000 clones, and the top ten hold 4.8% of it. The sequenced sample was PBMCs. The origin of the receptors is a female donor in good health and CMV-seronegative.

V and J are TRBV7-9 and TRBJ1-1; no clear D gene. Looked up from germline, CDR1 is SEHNR and CDR2 is FQNEAQ (reference sequence). V dropped 1 base and J dropped 10 bases, with 13 bases sitting between them. The CDR3 is made up of 13 amino acids. Written as DNA, the CDR3 is TGTGCCAGCAGCTTAGAGAGGGTCTTTGGAGCTTTCTTT. Its protein product is CASSLERVFGAFF.

The CDR3 bases are TGTGCCAGCAGCTCAAGACAGCCTGGGATCACCGGGGAGCTGTTTTTT. Amino acid sequence: CASSSRQPGITGELFF. The J gene is TRBJ2-2, the V gene TRBV11-2; D is possibly TRBD1 (5 bases). Looked up from germline, CDR1 is SGHAT and CDR2 is FQNNGV. V lost 4 bases and J lost 4, with 16 bases in between. The CDR3 consists of 16 residues.